The next 12 T cell receptor beta chains were all read from a single sample in a study of blood T cell repertoires in COVID-19. Generated by immunoSEQ multiplex PCR, the TCRdb table keeps only in-frame clones and is missing some. The table records hundreds of thousands of clones, about 90% of them present only once. The source material was peripheral blood. The receptors here all came from a woman aged 18-29 years who had recovered from COVID-19.

The chain couples TRBV28 to TRBJ1-1; D is ambiguous. Germline CDR1 and CDR2: MDHEN and SYDVKM. The CDR3 runs 15 residues. The V end was cut by 7 bases, the J end by 0 bases, with 15 bases between. CDR3 nucleotide sequence: TGTGCCAGCACCTACCTAACGCGGATGAACACTGAAGCTTTCTTT. Protein product: CASTYLTRMNTEAFF.

V and J are TRBV7-9 and TRBJ1-4; no definite D call. This CDR3 is built from 16 residues. Trimming removed 7 bases from V and 7 bases from J, with 22 bases in between. Germline V gene lookup returns CDR1 SEHNR and CDR2 FQNEAQ (reference sequence). The CDR3 DNA reads as TGTGCCAGCACCACGCAATTCGGGGTAATGGCTGAAAAACTGTTTTTT. Encoded protein: CASTTQFGVMAEKLFF.

The genes are TRBV23-1 and TRBJ2-3; 9 nucleotides match TRBD1. TRBV23-1 carries the ORF label, with uncertain function. The CDR3 extends over 14 amino acids. The V gene end was trimmed by 10 bases and the J gene end by 4 bases; junction bases not matched to a gene: 9. In DNA form, the CDR3 reads TGCGCCACCAAGACAGGGGGTTCCCCAGATACGCAGTATTTT. It is translated as CATKTGGSPDTQYF.

The chain couples TRBV30 to TRBJ2-5, with D possibly TRBD1 on 6 matching bases. The length of the CDR3 is 13 residues. Trimming shortened V by 1 base and J by 2 bases, and 8 bases separated the two germline ends. The V gene's germline CDR1 is GTSNPN and CDR2 SVGIG (reference sequence). CDR3 sequence reads: CAWSGGTQETQYF. The CDR3 DNA is TGTGCCTGGAGTGGTGGGACACAAGAGACCCAGTACTTC.

V and J are TRBV7-2 and TRBJ2-3; a possible D gene is TRBD2 (6 bases). Between the trimmed V and J ends, which lost 8 bases and 5 bases, there was a span of 23 bases. Germline V CDR1 and CDR2: SGHTA, FQGNSA. This CDR3 is 16 amino acids long. The CDR3 bases are TGTGCCAGCTCCCGCTCGGGAGCGGATGGTATAGATACGCAGTATTTT. It codes for CASSRSGADGIDTQYF. Full variable domain (rest looked up from reference TRBV7-2 and TRBJ2-3): GAGVSQSPSNKVTEKGKDVELRCDPISGHTALYWYRQSLGQGLEFLIYFQGNSAPDKSGLPSDRFSAERTGGSVSTLTIQRTQQEDSAVYLCASSRSGADGIDTQYFGPGTRLTVL.

This clone was counted once. The rearrangement uses TRBV25-1 and TRBJ2-1; the D gene is possibly TRBD2 (6 bases). The CDR3 spans 16 residues. Germline CDR1 reads MGHDK; CDR2 reads SYGVNS. V dropped 1 base and J dropped 7 bases, with 17 bases sitting between them. CDR3 bases: TGTGCCAGCAGTGAATTTCGCGGGACCACAAAAAATGAGCAGTTCTTC. It translates to CASSEFRGTTKNEQFF.

The genes are TRBV10-3 and TRBJ1-1; maybe TRBD1 (6 bases). The CDR3 has 16 residues. V was trimmed by 7 bases and J by 0 bases, leaving 18 bases between them. CDR1 is ENHRY, CDR2 SYGVKD, per germline. The CDR3 region is CAITRQAGGVNTEAFF. The CDR3 DNA follows: TGTGCCATCACTAGACAGGCGGGCGGCGTGAACACTGAAGCTTTCTTT.

This chain uses TRBV27 with TRBJ2-1; no clear D gene. V lost 3 bases and J lost 0, with 9 bases in between. CDR3 length: 15 residues. CDR1 MNHEY and CDR2 SMNVEV come from the germline V gene (reference sequence). The CDR3 coding sequence is TGTGCCAGCAGTTTGAGATCTAGCTCCTACAATGAGCAGTTCTTC. Translating it yields CASSLRSSSYNEQFF.

V usage is TRBV19 and J usage is TRBJ2-2; 8 nucleotides line up with TRBD2. V dropped 1 base and J dropped 0; count of bases not matched to a gene: 1. Germline CDR1 is LNHDA and CDR2 is SQIVND (reference sequence). This CDR3 comprises 16 residues. In DNA, the CDR3 is TGTGCCAGTAGTATAGTACTAGCGGCGAACACCGGGGAGCTGTTTTTT. Translation: CASSIVLAANTGELFF. Complete variable domain (other parts from reference TRBV19 and TRBJ2-2): DGGITQSPKYLFRKEGQNVTLSCEQNLNHDAMYWYRQDPGQGLRLIYYSQIVNDFQKGDIAEGYSVSREKKESFPLTVTSAQKNPTAFYLCASSIVLAANTGELFFGEGSRLTVL.

The rearrangement links TRBV6-5 to TRBJ2-5; 8 bases are shared with TRBD2. Germline values: CDR1 MNHEY, CDR2 SVGAGI. The CDR3 runs to 14 residues. The J segment lost 5 bases and the V segment lost 5 bases, leaving 7 bases of the junction unmatched. The chain's CDR3 is CASSREGYWETQYF. As DNA, the CDR3 is TGTGCCAGCAGTCGGGAGGGGTATTGGGAGACCCAGTACTTC.

This sequence joins TRBV7-8 and TRBJ1-6; perhaps TRBD1 as D (5 bases). Trimming left V 0 bases short and J 8 bases short, with 8 bases between. The CDR3 covers 14 residues. CDR1 SGHVS and CDR2 FQNEAQ come from the germline V gene. Here the CDR3 DNA reads TGTGCCAGCAGCTTAGCAGGAGGGGATTCACCCCTCCACTTT. It encodes CASSLAGGDSPLHF.

The gene calls are TRBV11-3 and TRBJ2-1; the D is unclear. Per the germline V gene, CDR1 is SGHNT and CDR2 is YENEEA. Between the trimmed V and J ends, which lost 4 bases and 6 bases, there was a span of 7 bases. The CDR3 is 12 amino acids. The CDR3 here is CASSSESNEQFF. CDR3 bases: TGTGCCAGCAGCTCTGAGTCCAATGAGCAGTTCTTC.